The source of this T cell receptor beta chain is a study of human T cells and chemical hapten exposure. Study details: Patch tests put 0.01% DPC on the upper back, and the results were checked at 6 days. How much TCR each sample yielded varied, mostly because pooled library volumes differed slightly.

The CDR3 runs to 11 residues. V trimming: 6 bases; J trimming: 5 bases; junction bases outside the gene matches: 3. The germline V gene has CDR1 SQVTM and CDR2 ANQGSEA. Authors' processing steps: Sampled TCR counts reached a median of roughly 98,000 per sample, with values ranging from about 20,000 to 700,000. TCRdb used MiXCR to reprocess the RACE reads, holding one entry per CDR3 protein. These V and J calls originate from TCRdb's pipeline instead of the authors' own analysis. The table has 110,000 or so distinct CDR3 sequences, nearly 35% seen once; the top ten hold around 2.8%. Time point indicated: patch test 3, about 24 weeks after DPC sensitization. Specified treatment: therapeutic diphenylcyclopropenone sensitization with weekly scalp DPC. This clonotype was seen a handful of times.

The chain employs TRBV29-1 and TRBJ1-2; 7 bases are a match to TRBD1. Sample: whole blood, taken in connection with sensitization to the hapten diphenylcyclopropenone (DPC). The TCR comes from a man aged 40-55 years with alopecia areata. Some clones in this sample may be carry-over from other donors' samples. This CDR3 is CSVVQGYGYTF. As DNA, the CDR3 is TGCAGCGTAGTACAGGGGTATGGCTACACCTTC.